Listed below are T cell receptor beta chains from one sample, sequenced in a study of blood T cell repertoires in COVID-19. TCRdb keeps only in-frame clones here, not all; method: immunoSEQ multiplex PCR. The sample contains a few hundred thousand clones, roughly 88% of which appear only once. Material for sequencing was peripheral blood. These receptors came from a human donor with COVID-19, enrolled during active disease. The donor label of this sample is uncertain. Each CDR3 is given with its conserved first and last residue. D genes are given only for firm matches. Expanded clones are given a class, and other clones once, few, many or no size at all.

d_gene	j_gene	v_gene	abundance	CDR3nt	CDR3aa
NA	TRBJ1-1	TRBV18	NA	TGTGCCAGCTCACCGGGCCAGGGCGGAACTGAAGCTTTCTTT	CASSPGQGGTEAFF
NA	TRBJ2-2	TRBV5-4	NA	TGTGCCAGCAGCCCGACTCCGGTCACCGGGGAGCTGTTTTTT	CASSPTPVTGELFF
TRBD2	TRBJ2-3	TRBV11-2	NA	TGTGCCAGCAGCTTCTCCGGGCTAGCGGCTGATACGCAGTATTTT	CASSFSGLAADTQYF
NA	TRBJ2-2	TRBV9	NA	TGTGCCAGCAGCGCGCTACAGGGCACCGGGGAGCTGTTTTTT	CASSALQGTGELFF
TRBD1	TRBJ1-2	TRBV4-2	NA	TGTGCCAGCAGCCAAGATAGACCGGGACAGGGGGCGGGGTATGGCTACACCTTC	CASSQDRPGQGAGYGYTF
TRBD2	TRBJ2-1	TRBV9	NA	TGTGCCAGCAGCTTCACCCTAGCGGGACGGGACAATGAGCAGTTCTTC	CASSFTLAGRDNEQFF
TRBD1	TRBJ1-1	TRBV11-3	NA	TGTGCCAGCAGCGCAGGGACAGGGCCTACGGCTGAAGCTTTCTTT	CASSAGTGPTAEAFF
TRBD1	TRBJ1-1	TRBV29-1	NA	TGCAGCGTTGACCCCACAGGGGGCGCCTTCACTGAAGCTTTCTTT	CSVDPTGGAFTEAFF
TRBD1	TRBJ1-4	TRBV9	NA	TGTGCCAGCAGGGGACAGTCTAATGAAAAACTGTTTTTT	CASRGQSNEKLFF
NA	TRBJ2-3	TRBV28	NA	TGTGCCAGCAGCCCCCAGCGGGCGAGCACAGATACGCAGTATTTT	CASSPQRASTDTQYF
TRBD2	TRBJ2-3	TRBV24-1	NA	TGTGCCACCAGTGATTTCGCGGGGGGCACAGATACGCAGTATTTT	CATSDFAGGTDTQYF
NA	TRBJ1-3	TRBV3-1/TRBV3-2	NA	TGTGCCAGCAGCCAAGATTCGAGGTATAGGGGAATTGGCTCTGGAAACACCATATATTTT	CASSQDSRYRGIGSGNTIYF
NA	TRBJ1-5	TRBV7-2	NA	TGTGCCAGCAGCCCAGAGCGGGGGGGTCAGCCCCAGCATTTT	CASSPERGGQPQHF
NA	TRBJ2-7	TRBV30	NA	TGTGCCTGGAGCCGGGGGTTGGTGGGCAGAACCTACGAGCAGTACTTC	CAWSRGLVGRTYEQYF
NA	TRBJ1-1	TRBV2	NA	TGTGCCAGCACGCAGGGGATTTTGCACACTGAAGCTTTCTTT	CASTQGILHTEAFF
NA	TRBJ2-3	TRBV19	NA	TGTGCCAGTAGTATGGCCTTATCAACAGATACGCAGTATTTT	CASSMALSTDTQYF
TRBD1	TRBJ1-5	TRBV2	NA	TGTGCCAGCAGTCTAAGGACAGGGGGTTTCGGCAATCAGCCCCAGCATTTT	CASSLRTGGFGNQPQHF
TRBD1	TRBJ1-1	TRBV5-8	NA	TGTGCCAGCAGCCCTACCGGGACAGCGAACACTGAAGCTTTCTTT	CASSPTGTANTEAFF
NA	TRBJ2-5	TRBV5-3	NA	TGTGCCAGATTCGGACAGCAAGAGACCCAGTACTTC	CARFGQQETQYF
NA	TRBJ2-7	TRBV30	NA	TGTGCCTGGAGACGGGATGGCGAGCCGTCCTCCTACGAGCAGTACTTC	CAWRRDGEPSSYEQYF
NA	TRBJ1-2	TRBV3-1/TRBV3-2	NA	TGTGCCAGCAGCCAAGATCTAATAAGGCAGGGGAACTATGGCTACACCTTC	CASSQDLIRQGNYGYTF
TRBD1	TRBJ1-4	TRBV6-1	NA	TGTGCCAGCAGTGAAGTGAGGGGGCCACGGGAAAAACTGTTTTTT	CASSEVRGPREKLFF
TRBD2	TRBJ2-1	TRBV5-1	NA	TGCGCCAGCAGCTTGTCTAGCGGTAATGAGCAGTTCTTC	CASSLSSGNEQFF
TRBD1	TRBJ2-5	TRBV19	NA	TGTGCCAGTAGTGGACAGGGGGCAGGAGAGACCCAGTACTTC	CASSGQGAGETQYF
TRBD2	TRBJ2-5	TRBV7-2	once	TGTGCCAGCAGCCCGGGACTAGCGGGAGTGAGTGAGACCCAGTACTTC	CASSPGLAGVSETQYF
NA	TRBJ1-2	TRBV21-1	NA	TGTGCCAGCAGCAAAAGGGAGGGAAGAGGCTACACCTTC	CASSKREGRGYTF